This entry lists 14 T cell receptor beta chains sequenced from one sample in a study of T cells in Graves' hyperthyroidism and ophthalmopathy. TCR beta CDR3 regions were amplified from RNA. First-round RT-PCR of the TCR CDR3 relied on the HTBI primer set. One entry per CDR3 protein, called by TCRdb with MiXCR from the multiplex PCR reads. The sample carries 350,000 to 500,000 distinct CDR3 sequences, approximately 15% recorded once. The sequenced sample consisted of blood. These receptors were taken from a woman aged 18-29 years with Graves' hyperthyroidism.

This clonotype has just a few counts. The chain recombines TRBV20-1 with TRBJ2-3; no clear D. Germline V CDR1 and CDR2: DFQATT, SNEGSKA (reference sequence). With 5 bases removed from V and 0 bases from J, the gap between germline ends came to 9 bases. The CDR3 consists of 13 residues. CDR3 loop: CSACQLSTDTQYF. In DNA form, the CDR3 reads TGCAGTGCTTGCCAACTTAGCACAGATACGCAGTATTTT.

Ten or more counts support this clonotype. The rearrangement uses TRBV7-2 and TRBJ2-7; 7 bases fit TRBD2. Germline V gives CDR1 SGHTA, CDR2 FQGNSA. CDR3 length: 14 residues. V shed 1 base and J 3 bases; nucleotides not matched to a gene: 3. The CDR3 DNA sequence: TGTGCCAGCAGCTTAGGCGGGAGTATCTACGAGCAGTACTTC. This sequence encodes CASSLGGSIYEQYF.

In this sample, this clonotype turned up many times. The rearrangement links TRBV12-3 or TRBV12-4 to TRBJ2-7; D might be TRBD1 (5 bases). V was cut by 3 bases and J by 5 bases, with 11 bases left in between. The CDR3 covers 13 residues. The chain's CDR3 is CASSFRAPDEQYF. In nucleotides, the CDR3 is TGTGCCAGCAGTTTCAGGGCACCGGACGAGCAGTACTTC.

The chain has TRBV27 and TRBJ2-7; tentative D call: TRBD2 (6 bases). CDR1 MNHEY and CDR2 SMNVEV come from the germline V gene (reference sequence). This CDR3 comprises 15 residues. V was shortened by 3 bases and J by 2 bases, with 14 bases between the two germline ends. CDR3 DNA: TGTGCCAGCAGTTTGACGCGGGACGGTACCTACGAGCAGTACTTC. Translation: CASSLTRDGTYEQYF.

This clonotype was recorded at least ten times. This chain connects TRBV20-1 to TRBJ2-7; D may correspond to TRBD1 or TRBD2 (5 bases each). Trimming took 3 bases from V and 5 from J, leaving 14 bases between them. Looked up from germline, CDR1 is DFQATT and CDR2 is SNEGSKA (reference sequence). The CDR3 extends over 13 amino acids. The CDR3 coding sequence is TGCAGTGCTAGTTGGGGGAGTGACGACGAGCAGTACTTC. Protein: CSASWGSDDEQYF.

This clonotype was seen ten or more times. The chain carries TRBV7-3 and TRBJ2-3; a possible D gene is TRBD1 (6 bases). This CDR3 is 16 amino acids long. Germline lookup yields CDR1 SGHTA and CDR2 FQGTGA. V was trimmed by 5 bases and J by 0 bases, leaving 15 bases between them. Here the CDR3 DNA reads TGTGCCAGCAGCAAGACAGGAACCGCTAGCACAGATACGCAGTATTTT. This translates into CASSKTGTASTDTQYF.

This clonotype was observed once. Being one base from a much bigger clone, this may be a read error. CDR3 amino acids: CVSSHGQGPYGYTF. CDR3 sequence (DNA): TGCGTCAGCAGCCACGGACAGGGACCTTATGGCTACACCTTC. The chain is built from TRBV5-1 and TRBJ1-2, with TRBD1 identical over 8 bases. Germline V gene sequence: CDR1 SGHRS, CDR2 YFSETQ. The CDR3 sequence is 14 residues long. Full variable domain (outside the CDR3, taken from reference TRBV5-1 and TRBJ1-2): KAGVTQTPRYLIKTRGQQVTLSCSPISGHRSVSWYQQTPGQGLQFLFEYFSETQRNKGNFPGRFSGRQFSNSRSEMNVSTLELGDSALYLCVSSHGQGPYGYTFGSGTRLTVV.

The gene calls are TRBV4-2 and TRBJ2-3; D unclear. V gave up 0 bases and J gave up 0 bases, with 7 bases separating them. The germline V gene encodes CDR1 LGHNA and CDR2 YNFKEQ. This CDR3 comprises 15 residues. In DNA, the CDR3 is TGTGCCAGCAGCCAAGATAGTTGGAGCACAGATACGCAGTATTTT. Protein product: CASSQDSWSTDTQYF.

This clonotype was recorded a few times. This sequence joins TRBV7-2 and TRBJ2-5; TRBD2 might be the D (6 bases). Per the germline V gene, CDR1 is SGHTA and CDR2 is FQGNSA. This CDR3 contains 14 residues. V lost 3 bases and J lost 4, with 12 bases in between. The CDR3 nucleotides read TGTGCCAGCAGCTTCAGGGTGGGGGGAGAGACCCAGTACTTC. Protein: CASSFRVGGETQYF.

This chain connects TRBV27 to TRBJ2-1, with 14 bases identical to TRBD2. Germline V gene sequence: CDR1 MNHEY, CDR2 SMNVEV (reference sequence). Losses at the gene ends were 8 bases for V and 0 bases for J; bases not matched to a gene: 15. The CDR3 is 20 residues long. The chain's CDR3 is CASSPPWGLAGVGSYNEQFF. The CDR3 nucleotides are TGTGCCAGCTCACCACCGTGGGGACTAGCGGGAGTTGGCTCCTACAATGAGCAGTTCTTC.

The CDR3 spells CAWSVGRRGELFF. Here the CDR3 DNA reads TGTGCCTGGAGTGTAGGTAGACGCGGGGAGCTGTTTTTT. The chain is built from TRBV30 and TRBJ2-2; D uncertain. Between the trimmed V and J ends, which lost 0 bases and 7 bases, there was a span of 9 bases. Germline assignment: CDR1 GTSNPN and CDR2 SVGIG (reference sequence). The CDR3 runs to 13 residues.

In its sample, this clonotype was seen many times. Its ends do not fully match the called genes, so a read error is possible. The gene calls are TRBV20-1 and TRBJ2-6; D perhaps matches TRBD2 (5 bases). CDR3 size: 13 residues. In germline, CDR1 is DFQATT, CDR2 SNEGSKA (reference sequence). This CDR3 is CSAGGSVANVLTF. The DNA for the CDR3 is TGCAGTGCTGGAGGTTCTGTGGCCAACGTCCTGACTTTC.

In regard to this clonotype: A read error may account for a junction end that differs from germline. The genes are TRBV20-1 and TRBJ1-1; tentatively, D is TRBD1 (6 bases). CDR3 length equals 13 residues. Germline CDR1 reads DFQATT; CDR2 reads SNEGSKA (reference sequence). DNA of the CDR3: TGCAGTGCTAGTTGGACAGAGAACACTGAAGCTCTCTTT. As protein: CSASWTENTEALF.

The V and J genes are TRBV5-1 and TRBJ1-1, with D possibly matching TRBD1 (5 bases). Germline V lookup: CDR1 SGHRS, CDR2 YFSETQ. Trimming pared 0 bases from V and 6 bases from J, leaving 9 bases between. The CDR3 totals 13 residues. CDR3 sequence: CASSLAGDAEAFF. CDR3 DNA: TGCGCCAGCAGCTTGGCGGGGGACGCTGAAGCTTTCTTT.